The 30 T cell receptor beta chains below were found in one sample sequenced in a study of long-term antiretroviral therapy in people with HIV. Running of the v3.0 immunoSEQ assay took place at survey level. The data were produced by immunoSEQ multiplex PCR, yet TCRdb's version contains in-frame clones alone and is incomplete. The sample lists about 27,000 clones; 80% to 95% were seen once. This specimen consisted of unsorted PBMCs, obtained 7.6 years after starting antiretroviral therapy. Receptor source: a woman aged 40 to 49 with HIV.

The V and J genes are TRBV28 and TRBJ2-2; 8 positions match TRBD2. The CDR3 spans 17 residues. Unmatched junction bases numbered 6, after V lost 3 bases and J lost 0 bases. CDR1 and CDR2 from the germline V gene are MDHEN and SYDVKM. This CDR3 reads CASSFQRGSANTGELFF. The CDR3 nucleotides read TGTGCCAGCAGTTTCCAGCGGGGGAGCGCGAACACCGGGGAGCTGTTTTTT.

The chain links TRBV7-9 to TRBJ1-1; D is unresolved. This CDR3 is built from 14 residues. Trimming stripped 7 bases from V and 1 base from J, with 13 bases between. Per the germline V gene, CDR1 is SEHNR and CDR2 is FQNEAQ (reference sequence). CDR3 bases: TGTGCCAGCACCCAATACCGACAGAACACTGAAGCTTTCTTT. Its protein is CASTQYRQNTEAFF. Together with reference TRBV7-9 and TRBJ1-1, the CDR3 gives the full variable domain: DTGVSQNPRHKITKRGQNVTFRCDPISEHNRLYWYRQTLGQGPEFLTYFQNEAQLEKSRLLSDRFSAERPKGSFSTLEIQRTEQGDSAMYLCASTQYRQNTEAFFGQGTRLTVV.

CDR3 DNA sequence: TGTGCCAGCTCGGAGAGCCGGGACGGGAGCTCTGGGGCCAACGTCCTGACTTTC. It specifies CASSESRDGSSGANVLTF. This chain connects TRBV18 to TRBJ2-6; weak D call: TRBD2 (6 bases). Trimming pared 6 bases from V and 0 bases from J, leaving 18 bases between. Germline assignment: CDR1 KGHSH and CDR2 LQKENI. The CDR3 has 18 amino acids.

The rearrangement uses TRBV7-3 and TRBJ2-7; TRBD2 aligns across 9 bases. CDR1 is SGHTA, CDR2 FQGTGA, per germline. The CDR3 sequence is 16 residues long. V shed 1 base and J 4 bases; nucleotides not matched to a gene: 8. The CDR3 is CASSLSGAGGQYEQYF. The DNA for the CDR3 is TGTGCCAGCAGCTTAAGTGGCGCGGGGGGGCAATACGAGCAGTACTTC.

The chain is built from TRBV7-2 and TRBJ2-6; a possible D gene is TRBD1 (7 bases). This CDR3 has 15 residues. Germline values: CDR1 SGHTA, CDR2 FQGNSA. Trimming took off 11 bases at V and 0 bases at J, with 14 bases between the two ends. As DNA, the CDR3 is TGTGCCCAGGGGGGCCCAAGCTCTGGGGCCAACGTCCTGACTTTC. Translated: CAQGGPSSGANVLTF.

The rearrangement links TRBV19 to TRBJ1-1, with TRBD1 as a possible D gene (6 bases). Germline V gives CDR1 LNHDA, CDR2 SQIVND (reference sequence). CDR3 length: 13 residues. Trimming cost V 5 bases and J 4 bases, with 11 bases left between them. CDR3 sequence reads: CASSRGRVTEAFF. DNA of the CDR3: TGTGCCAGTAGTCGGGGGCGCGTCACTGAAGCTTTCTTT. Complete variable domain (other parts from reference TRBV19 and TRBJ1-1): DGGITQSPKYLFRKEGQNVTLSCEQNLNHDAMYWYRQDPGQGLRLIYYSQIVNDFQKGDIAEGYSVSREKKESFPLTVTSAQKNPTAFYLCASSRGRVTEAFFGQGTRLTVV.

The rearrangement joins TRBV6-5 to TRBJ1-1; D may be TRBD1 (6 bases). The CDR3 spans 11 residues. Between the trimmed V and J ends, which lost 5 bases and 7 bases, there was a span of 8 bases. In germline, CDR1 is MNHEY, CDR2 SVGAGI. The CDR3 loop reads CASSTGIEAFF. The CDR3 nucleotides are TGTGCCAGCAGTACAGGGATTGAAGCTTTCTTT.

The chain has TRBV6-1 and TRBJ1-1; D unclear. The CDR3 is made up of 14 amino acids. Trimming shortened V by 7 bases and J by 0 bases, and 12 bases separated the two germline ends. Germline CDR1 is MNHNS and CDR2 is SASEGT. Here the CDR3 reads CASNRMGMNTEAFF. The CDR3 DNA reads TGTGCCAGCAATAGAATGGGGATGAACACTGAAGCTTTCTTT.

The chain uses TRBV30 and TRBJ2-2, with 9 bases aligning to TRBD2. J lost 0 bases, V lost 0 bases, and 11 bases had no gene match. The germline V gene encodes CDR1 GTSNPN and CDR2 SVGIG (reference sequence). The CDR3 extends over 19 amino acids. For the CDR3, the DNA is TGTGCCTGGAGTGTACGCCTAGCGGGGACATTAACGAACACCGGGGAGCTGTTTTTT. This encodes CAWSVRLAGTLTNTGELFF.

The rearrangement links TRBV4-2 to TRBJ1-2; perhaps TRBD1 as D (5 bases). Germline V gene sequence: CDR1 LGHNA, CDR2 YNFKEQ. CDR3 size: 14 residues. The V end lost 5 bases, the J end lost 6 bases, and 16 bases lay between the germline ends. The CDR3 DNA sequence: TGTGCCAGCAGCTTCAGCGGGGGAAGCAATGGCTACACCTTC. It translates to CASSFSGGSNGYTF.

This chain connects TRBV11-1 to TRBJ1-2, with D possibly TRBD1 on 6 matching bases. Germline-derived CDR1 and CDR2 are SGHAT and FQDESV (reference sequence). With 8 bases removed from V and 0 bases from J, the gap between germline ends came to 19 bases. The CDR3 totals 16 residues. DNA for the CDR3: TGTGCCAGCGGTATTCGGGGGCGCGGTGCTAACTATGGCTACACCTTC. Encoded protein: CASGIRGRGANYGYTF.

V gene TRBV5-1 combines with J gene TRBJ2-2; 8 nucleotides line up with TRBD2. The CDR3 contains 15 residues. The V gene end was trimmed by 0 bases and the J gene end by 8 bases; junction bases not matched to a gene: 6. The V gene's germline CDR1 is SGHRS and CDR2 YFSETQ. The CDR3 sequence: CASSLDVSGGGELFF. The CDR3 DNA follows: TGCGCCAGCAGCTTGGACGTGAGCGGGGGAGGGGAGCTGTTTTTT.

The chain has TRBV6-1 and TRBJ1-6, with a possible D match to TRBD1 (5 bases). The V gene lost 6 bases and the J gene lost 10 bases, with 10 bases spanning the gap. CDR1 and CDR2 (germline): MNHNS, SASEGT. The CDR3 is 12 residues long. The CDR3 nucleotides are TGTGCCAGCAGGCAGGGAGGGTCACCCCTCCACTTT. It specifies CASRQGGSPLHF.

The chain is built from TRBV19 and TRBJ1-2; D is unresolved. Deletions cut 10 bases from V and 2 bases from J, with 11 bases between. Germline CDR1 reads LNHDA; CDR2 reads SQIVND (reference sequence). There are 12 residues in the CDR3. CDR3 sequence (DNA): TGTGCCACCCCGCCGGGAAACTATGGCTACACCTTC. Protein sequence: CATPPGNYGYTF.

The chain combines TRBV2 with TRBJ1-6; 9 bases line up with TRBD1. Germline lookup yields CDR1 SNHLY and CDR2 FYNNEI. This CDR3 contains 15 residues. Losses at the gene ends were 7 bases for V and 5 bases for J; bases not matched to a gene: 6. CDR3 residues: CASTQQGAHNSPLHF. CDR3 nucleotides: TGTGCCAGCACCCAACAGGGGGCGCATAATTCACCCCTCCACTTT.

This chain connects TRBV6-1 to TRBJ1-1; perhaps TRBD1 as D (6 bases). V was pared by 4 bases and J by 1 base, with 10 bases between. Germline assignment: CDR1 MNHNS and CDR2 SASEGT. This CDR3 region has 14 residues. The CDR3 spells CASSVDRWNTEAFF. The CDR3 DNA is TGTGCCAGCAGTGTGGACAGATGGAACACTGAAGCTTTCTTT.

This rearrangement joins TRBV6-5 to TRBJ2-1; maybe TRBD1 (6 bases). Between the trimmed V and J ends, which lost 8 bases and 3 bases, there was a span of 11 bases. The CDR3 is 13 amino acids. Germline lookup yields CDR1 MNHEY and CDR2 SVGAGI. CDR3 in amino acids: CASGTRDYNEQFF. The CDR3 region has the DNA TGTGCCAGCGGGACACGGGACTACAATGAGCAGTTCTTC.

This clone was counted once. CDR3 DNA: TGCGCCAGCAGCCAAGTTGCGAGGGGAAGGGGCTACACCTTC. This translates into CASSQVARGRGYTF. J is TRBJ1-2 and V is TRBV4-1; TRBD1 is a possible D gene (5 bases). The CDR3 length is 14 residues. Trimming removed 1 base at V and 8 bases at J, with 14 bases between. The germline gives CDR1 MGHRA, CDR2 YSYEKL.

The V and J genes are TRBV10-2 and TRBJ2-5, with TRBD2 matching over 10 bases. The J segment lost 5 bases and the V segment lost 3 bases, leaving 9 bases of the junction unmatched. Germline V gives CDR1 WSHSY, CDR2 SAAADI. The CDR3 consists of 16 residues. The DNA of the CDR3 is TGCGCCAGCAGTGAAGGTTTAGCGGGGGGAGGTGAGACCCAGTACTTC. It encodes CASSEGLAGGGETQYF.

The chain links TRBV6-5 to TRBJ1-1; no firm D call. V was cut by 7 bases and J by 1 base, with 13 bases left in between. The CDR3 is made up of 14 amino acids. Germline V gene lookup returns CDR1 MNHEY and CDR2 SVGAGI. This CDR3 reads CASIKNGRNTEAFF. In DNA, the CDR3 is TGTGCCAGCATCAAAAACGGGAGGAACACTGAAGCTTTCTTT.

The sample holds one count of this clone. This chain joins TRBV2 and TRBJ2-7; D is ambiguous. Germline V CDR1 and CDR2: SNHLY, FYNNEI. This CDR3 has 13 residues. Trimming removed 9 bases from V and 5 bases from J, with 17 bases in between. The CDR3 nucleotides are TGTGCCAGTACCCCATCATCTACCGACGAGCAGTACTTC. It translates to CASTPSSTDEQYF.

This chain links TRBV2 with TRBJ2-5; 12 bases line up with TRBD1. The V gene's germline CDR1 is SNHLY and CDR2 FYNNEI. J was trimmed by 5 bases and V by 9 bases; bases with no gene match: 7. CDR3 length equals 14 residues. The CDR3 DNA sequence: TGTGCCAGACACGGGACAGGGGGCAGGGAGACCCAGTACTTC. Its translation: CARHGTGGRETQYF.

The chain employs TRBV10-3 and TRBJ2-6; D is unresolved. The germline V gene has CDR1 ENHRY and CDR2 SYGVKD. Trimming took off 2 bases at V and 2 bases at J, with 7 bases between the two ends. CDR3 length: 15 residues. CDR3 protein: CAISEGVTGANVLTF. Written as DNA, the CDR3 is TGTGCCATCAGTGAGGGGGTCACTGGGGCCAACGTCCTGACTTTC.

The rearrangement links TRBV6-4 to TRBJ2-1; 8 nucleotides align to TRBD1. J gave up 3 bases and V 7 bases, and 11 bases lay outside the gene matches. This CDR3 spans 16 amino acids. The V gene's germline CDR1 is MRHNA and CDR2 SNTAGT. The DNA of the CDR3 is TGTGCCAGCAAGTCGGGACCGGGACAGGTCTACAATGAGCAGTTCTTC. Amino acid sequence: CASKSGPGQVYNEQFF.

The rearrangement joins TRBV11-3 to TRBJ2-1, with D possibly TRBD1 on 6 matching bases. The CDR3 is made up of 15 amino acids. V lost 0 bases, J lost 5 bases, and 11 bases lay in between. CDR1 is SGHNT and CDR2 is YENEEA in the germline V gene. The CDR3 bases are TGTGCCAGCAGCTTAGACCGAGGACAGAACAATGAGCAGTTCTTC. This translates into CASSLDRGQNNEQFF.

This chain connects TRBV5-1 to TRBJ2-7; 7 bases fit TRBD2. V dropped 6 bases and J dropped 0; count of bases not matched to a gene: 6. The germline V gene encodes CDR1 SGHRS and CDR2 YFSETQ. The CDR3 is made up of 14 amino acids. DNA for the CDR3: TGCGCCAGCACCCCGGGCGGGAGCTCCTACGAGCAGTACTTC. It encodes CASTPGGSSYEQYF.

The chain employs TRBV19 and TRBJ1-2, with 7 bases aligning to TRBD1. The CDR3 is made up of 15 amino acids. Germline CDR1 and CDR2: LNHDA and SQIVND (reference sequence). V gave up 4 bases and J gave up 2 bases; unmatched junction bases: 7. The CDR3: CASSTTGTVNYGYTF. The CDR3 DNA reads as TGTGCCAGTAGTACCACCGGGACAGTCAACTATGGCTACACCTTC.

V is TRBV7-8 and J is TRBJ1-2; D is possibly TRBD1 (6 bases). This CDR3 is 15 amino acids long. The V and J ends lost 3 bases and 0 bases respectively, with 11 bases between them. The germline CDR1 and CDR2 sequences are SGHVS and FQNEAQ. In DNA form, the CDR3 reads TGTGCCAGCAGCTTCGACAGGACCACTAACTATGGCTACACCTTC. Translation: CASSFDRTTNYGYTF.

There are a few counts of this clone. The chain combines TRBV11-2 with TRBJ2-5; 7 bases map to TRBD2. V lost 5 bases to trimming and J lost 5 bases; unmatched junction nucleotides: 11. The CDR3 length is 15 residues. In germline, CDR1 is SGHAT, CDR2 FQNNGV. CDR3 bases: TGTGCCAGCAGCCCCCTCGGGGAGGGCCGGGAGACCCAGTACTTC. Residues: CASSPLGEGRETQYF.

This clone came up once. The chain recombines TRBV7-3 with TRBJ2-1; TRBD2 aligns across 13 bases. From germline, CDR1 is SGHTA and CDR2 FQGTGA. V was pared by 5 bases and J by 7 bases, with 5 bases of the junction left unmatched. This CDR3 region has 15 residues. CDR3 coding DNA: TGTGCCAGCAGCCCACTAGCGGGGGGGCCGAATGAGCAGTTCTTC. Translation gives CASSPLAGGPNEQFF. The variable domain in full, with the rest retrieved from reference TRBV7-3 and TRBJ2-1, is GAGVSQTPSNKVTEKGKYVELRCDPISGHTALYWYRQSLGQGPEFLIYFQGTGAADDSGLPNDRFFAVRPEGSVSTLKIQRTERGDSAVYLCASSPLAGGPNEQFFGPGTRLTVL.